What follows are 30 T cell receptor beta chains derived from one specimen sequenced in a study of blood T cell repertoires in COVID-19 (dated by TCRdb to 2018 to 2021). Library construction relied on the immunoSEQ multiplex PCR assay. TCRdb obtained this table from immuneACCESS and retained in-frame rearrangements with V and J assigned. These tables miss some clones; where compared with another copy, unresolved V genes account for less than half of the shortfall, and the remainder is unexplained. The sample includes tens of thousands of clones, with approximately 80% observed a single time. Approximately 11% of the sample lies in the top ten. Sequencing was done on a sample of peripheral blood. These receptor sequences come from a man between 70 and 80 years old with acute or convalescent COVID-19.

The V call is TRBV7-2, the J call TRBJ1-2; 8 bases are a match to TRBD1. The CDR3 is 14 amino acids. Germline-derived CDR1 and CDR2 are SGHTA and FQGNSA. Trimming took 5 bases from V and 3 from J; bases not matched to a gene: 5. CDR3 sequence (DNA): TGTGCCAGCAGCCCTGGACAGGGTGACTATGGCTACACCTTC. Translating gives CASSPGQGDYGYTF.

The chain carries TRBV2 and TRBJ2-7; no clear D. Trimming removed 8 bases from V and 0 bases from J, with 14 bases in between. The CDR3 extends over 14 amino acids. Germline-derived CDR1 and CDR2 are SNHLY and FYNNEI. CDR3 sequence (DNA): TGTGCCAGCCGTCCCGGGTCGAGCTCCTACGAGCAGTACTTC. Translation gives CASRPGSSSYEQYF.

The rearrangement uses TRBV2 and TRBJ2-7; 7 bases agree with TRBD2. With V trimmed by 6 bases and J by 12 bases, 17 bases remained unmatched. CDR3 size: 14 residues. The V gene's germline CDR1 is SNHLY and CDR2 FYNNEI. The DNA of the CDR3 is TGTGCCAGCAGCCCCCAAGGAGCGGGGCAATTCGGGTACTTC. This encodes CASSPQGAGQFGYF.

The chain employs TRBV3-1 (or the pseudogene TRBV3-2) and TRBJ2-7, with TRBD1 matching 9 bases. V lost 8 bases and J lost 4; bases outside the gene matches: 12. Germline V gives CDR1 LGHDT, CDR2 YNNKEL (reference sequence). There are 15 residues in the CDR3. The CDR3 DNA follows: TGTGCCAGCTCTTTTTCCGGGACAGGGTTTTACGAGCAGTACTTC. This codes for CASSFSGTGFYEQYF.

DNA for the CDR3: TGTGCCAGCAGTTTCCTCCGACAGACCTCTGGCTACACCTTC. This translates into CASSFLRQTSGYTF. The V and J genes are TRBV28 and TRBJ1-2; D might be TRBD1 (5 bases). The germline V and J ends were trimmed by 3 bases and 7 bases, with 15 bases remaining between them. The germline V gene has CDR1 MDHEN and CDR2 SYDVKM. CDR3 size: 14 residues.

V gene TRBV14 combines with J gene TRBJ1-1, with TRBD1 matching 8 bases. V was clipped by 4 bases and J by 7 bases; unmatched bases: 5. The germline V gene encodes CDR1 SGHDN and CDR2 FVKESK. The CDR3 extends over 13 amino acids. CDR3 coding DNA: TGTGCCAGCAGCCCGACAGGGGTCGGTGAAGCTTTCTTT. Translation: CASSPTGVGEAFF. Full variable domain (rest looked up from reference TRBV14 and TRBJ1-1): EAGVTQFPSHSVIEKGQTVTLRCDPISGHDNLYWYRRVMGKEIKFLLHFVKESKQDESGMPNNRFLAERTGGTYSTLKVQPAELEDSGVYFCASSPTGVGEAFFGQGTRLTVV.

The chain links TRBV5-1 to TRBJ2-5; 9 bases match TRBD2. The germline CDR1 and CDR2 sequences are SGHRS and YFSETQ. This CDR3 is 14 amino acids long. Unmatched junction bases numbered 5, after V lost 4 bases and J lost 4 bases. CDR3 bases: TGCGCCAGCAGCCTCTCGACTAGCGGAGAGACCCAGTACTTC. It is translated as CASSLSTSGETQYF.

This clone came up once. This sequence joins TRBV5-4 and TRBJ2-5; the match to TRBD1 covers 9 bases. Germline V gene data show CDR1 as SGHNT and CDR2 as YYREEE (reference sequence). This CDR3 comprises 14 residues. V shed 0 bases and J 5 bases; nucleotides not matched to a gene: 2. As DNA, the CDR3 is TGTGCCAGCAGCTTGGACAGGGGGCGGGAGACCCAGTACTTC. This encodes CASSLDRGRETQYF.

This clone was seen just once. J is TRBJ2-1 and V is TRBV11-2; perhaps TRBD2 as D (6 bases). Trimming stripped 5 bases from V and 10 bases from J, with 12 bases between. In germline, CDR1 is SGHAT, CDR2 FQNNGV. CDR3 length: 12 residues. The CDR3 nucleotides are TGTGCCAGCAGCGGCGGCGGACTAGAGCAGTTCTTC. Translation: CASSGGGLEQFF. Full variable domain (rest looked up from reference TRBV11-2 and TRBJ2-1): EAGVAQSPRYKIIEKRQSVAFWCNPISGHATLYWYQQILGQGPKLLIQFQNNGVVDDSQLPKDRFSAERLKGVDSTLKIQPAKLEDSAVYLCASSGGGLEQFFGPGTRLTVL.

This chain's CDR3 is CASSLSRGSQETQYF. The CDR3 DNA follows: TGTGCCAGCAGTTTATCGCGGGGGTCCCAAGAGACCCAGTACTTC. The V and J genes are TRBV27 and TRBJ2-5; 7 bases are shared with TRBD2. The V and J ends lost 0 bases and 1 base, in that order; junction bases with no gene match: 2. CDR1 and CDR2 (germline): MNHEY, SMNVEV (reference sequence). The CDR3 length is 15 residues.

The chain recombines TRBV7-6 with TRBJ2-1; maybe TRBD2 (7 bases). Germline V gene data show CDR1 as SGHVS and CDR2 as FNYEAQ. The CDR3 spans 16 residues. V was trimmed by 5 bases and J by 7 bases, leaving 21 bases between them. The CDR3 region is CASSHLGGAGVNEQFF. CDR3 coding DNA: TGTGCCAGCAGCCATTTAGGGGGGGCAGGTGTGAATGAGCAGTTCTTC.

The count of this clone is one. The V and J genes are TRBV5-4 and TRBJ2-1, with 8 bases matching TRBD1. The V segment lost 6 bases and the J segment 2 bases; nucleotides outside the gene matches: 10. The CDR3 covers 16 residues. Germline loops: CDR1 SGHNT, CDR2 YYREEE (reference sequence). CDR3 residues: CASTHGTGGPYNEQFF. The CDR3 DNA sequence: TGTGCCAGCACCCACGGCACAGGGGGTCCCTACAATGAGCAGTTCTTC.

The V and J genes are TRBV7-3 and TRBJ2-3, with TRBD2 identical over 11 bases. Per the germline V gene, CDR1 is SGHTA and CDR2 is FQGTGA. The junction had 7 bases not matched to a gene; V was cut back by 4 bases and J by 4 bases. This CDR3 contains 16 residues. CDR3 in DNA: TGTGCCAGCAGCTCAAGTTCACTAGCGGGGGCAGATACGCAGTATTTT. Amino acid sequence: CASSSSSLAGADTQYF.

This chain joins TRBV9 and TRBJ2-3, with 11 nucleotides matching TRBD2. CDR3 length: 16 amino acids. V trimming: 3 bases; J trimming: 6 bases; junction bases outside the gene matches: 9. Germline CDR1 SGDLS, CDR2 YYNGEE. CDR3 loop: CASSEYSGGAVDTQYF. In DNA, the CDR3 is TGTGCCAGCAGCGAGTATAGCGGGGGGGCCGTGGATACGCAGTATTTT.

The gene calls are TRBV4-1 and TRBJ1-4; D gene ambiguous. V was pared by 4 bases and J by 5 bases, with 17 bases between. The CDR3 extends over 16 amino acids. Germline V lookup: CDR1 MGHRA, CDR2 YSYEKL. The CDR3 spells CASSRWRGEVNEKLFF. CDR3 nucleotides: TGCGCCAGCAGCCGTTGGCGTGGGGAGGTCAATGAAAAACTGTTTTTT.

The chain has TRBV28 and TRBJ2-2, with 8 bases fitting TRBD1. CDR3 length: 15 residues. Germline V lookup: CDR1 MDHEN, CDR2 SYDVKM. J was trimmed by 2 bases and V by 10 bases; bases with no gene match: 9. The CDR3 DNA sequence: TGTGCCACCTTAAGGACAGGGATCAACACCGGGGAGCTGTTTTTT. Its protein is CATLRTGINTGELFF. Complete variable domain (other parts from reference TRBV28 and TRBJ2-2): DVKVTQSSRYLVKRTGEKVFLECVQDMDHENMFWYRQDPGLGLRLIYFSYDVKMKEKGDIPEGYSVSREKKERFSLILESASTNQTSMYLCATLRTGINTGELFFGEGSRLTVL.

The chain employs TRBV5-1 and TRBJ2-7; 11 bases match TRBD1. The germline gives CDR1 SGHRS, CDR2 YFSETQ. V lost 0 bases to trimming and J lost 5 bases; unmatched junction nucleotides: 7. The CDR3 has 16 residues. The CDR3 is CASSLAGQGAKNEQYF. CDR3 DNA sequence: TGCGCCAGCAGCTTGGCCGGACAGGGGGCGAAAAACGAGCAGTACTTC.

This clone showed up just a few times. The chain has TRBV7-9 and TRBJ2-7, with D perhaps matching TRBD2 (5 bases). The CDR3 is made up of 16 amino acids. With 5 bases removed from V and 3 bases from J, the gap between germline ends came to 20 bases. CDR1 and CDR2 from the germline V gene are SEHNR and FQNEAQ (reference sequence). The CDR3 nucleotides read TGTGCCAGCAGCCCTCTGGACTCCGCCCCAGTCTACGAGCAGTACGTC. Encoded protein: CASSPLDSAPVYEQYV.

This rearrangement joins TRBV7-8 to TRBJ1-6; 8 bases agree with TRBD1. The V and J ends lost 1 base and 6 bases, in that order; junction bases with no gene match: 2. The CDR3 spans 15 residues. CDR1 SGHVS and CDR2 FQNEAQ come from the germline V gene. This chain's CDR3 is CASSLGTGINSPLHF. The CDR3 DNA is TGTGCCAGCAGCTTAGGGACAGGGATTAATTCACCCCTCCACTTT.

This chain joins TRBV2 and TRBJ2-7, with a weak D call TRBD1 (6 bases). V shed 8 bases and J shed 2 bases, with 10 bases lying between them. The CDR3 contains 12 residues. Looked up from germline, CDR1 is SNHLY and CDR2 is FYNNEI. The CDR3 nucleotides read TGTGCCAGCGGGACAAACACCTACGAGCAGTACGTC. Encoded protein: CASGTNTYEQYV.

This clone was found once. The chain's CDR3 is CASSSGQGTYEQYF. The CDR3 nucleotides read TGCGCCAGCAGCTCCGGACAGGGTACCTACGAGCAGTACTTC. The chain links TRBV5-1 to TRBJ2-7; 8 bases map to TRBD1. The CDR3 runs to 14 residues. Germline CDR1 SGHRS, CDR2 YFSETQ. V was clipped by 3 bases and J by 2 bases; unmatched bases: 4.

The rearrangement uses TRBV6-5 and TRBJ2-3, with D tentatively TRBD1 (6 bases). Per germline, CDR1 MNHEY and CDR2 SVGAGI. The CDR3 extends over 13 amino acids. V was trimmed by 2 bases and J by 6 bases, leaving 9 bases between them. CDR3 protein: CASSYGGQDTQYF. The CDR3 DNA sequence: TGTGCCAGCAGTTACGGGGGCCAGGATACGCAGTATTTT.

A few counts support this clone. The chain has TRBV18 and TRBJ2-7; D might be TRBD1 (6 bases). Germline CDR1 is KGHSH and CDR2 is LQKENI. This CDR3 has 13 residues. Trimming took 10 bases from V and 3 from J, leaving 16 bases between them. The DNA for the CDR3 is TGTGCCACTAATCGCGACAGGAACTACGAGCAGTACTTC. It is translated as CATNRDRNYEQYF.

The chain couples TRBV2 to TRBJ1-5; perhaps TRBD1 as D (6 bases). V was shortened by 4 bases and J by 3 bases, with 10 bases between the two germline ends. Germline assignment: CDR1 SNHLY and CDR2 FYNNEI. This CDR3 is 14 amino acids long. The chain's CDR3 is CASSVQGLNQPQHF. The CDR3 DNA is TGTGCCAGCAGTGTACAGGGCCTCAATCAGCCCCAGCATTTT.

This CDR3 reads CASSVVVTQTEAFF. CDR3 DNA: TGTGCCAGCAGCGTAGTTGTCACCCAGACTGAAGCTTTCTTT. The chain recombines TRBV9 with TRBJ1-1; D call uncertain. Germline values: CDR1 SGDLS, CDR2 YYNGEE. The CDR3 sequence is 14 residues long. V gave up 0 bases and J gave up 5 bases, with 11 bases separating them.

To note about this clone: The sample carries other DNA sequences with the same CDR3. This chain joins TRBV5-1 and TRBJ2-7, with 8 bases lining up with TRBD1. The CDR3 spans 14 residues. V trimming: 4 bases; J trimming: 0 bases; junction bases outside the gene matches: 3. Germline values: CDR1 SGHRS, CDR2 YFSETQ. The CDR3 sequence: CASSLGQGSYEQYF. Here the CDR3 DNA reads TGCGCCAGCAGCCTAGGACAGGGCTCCTACGAGCAGTACTTC.

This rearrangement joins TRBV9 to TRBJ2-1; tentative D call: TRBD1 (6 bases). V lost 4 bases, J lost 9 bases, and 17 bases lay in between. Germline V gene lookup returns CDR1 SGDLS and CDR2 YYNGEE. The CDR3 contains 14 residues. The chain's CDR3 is CASSPQGGPREQFF. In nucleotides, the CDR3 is TGTGCCAGCAGCCCTCAAGGGGGACCGCGTGAGCAGTTCTTC. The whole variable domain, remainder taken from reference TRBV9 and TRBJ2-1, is DSGVTQTPKHLITATGQRVTLRCSPRSGDLSVYWYQQSLDQGLQFLIQYYNGEERAKGNILERFSAQQFPDLHSELNLSSLELGDSALYFCASSPQGGPREQFFGPGTRLTVL.

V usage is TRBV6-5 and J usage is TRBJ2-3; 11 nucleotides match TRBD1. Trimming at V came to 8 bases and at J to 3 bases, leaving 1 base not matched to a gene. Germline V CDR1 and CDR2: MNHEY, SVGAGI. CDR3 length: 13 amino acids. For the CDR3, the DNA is TGTGCCAGCGGGGACAGGGGGACAGATACGCAGTATTTT. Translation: CASGDRGTDTQYF.

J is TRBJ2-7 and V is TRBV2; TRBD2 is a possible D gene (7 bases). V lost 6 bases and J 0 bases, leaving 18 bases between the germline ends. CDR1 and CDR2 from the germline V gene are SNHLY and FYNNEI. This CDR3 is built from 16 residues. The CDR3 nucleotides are TGTGCCAGCAGAGGGGGGGACACCCTGAGCTCCTACGAGCAGTACTTC. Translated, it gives CASRGGDTLSSYEQYF.

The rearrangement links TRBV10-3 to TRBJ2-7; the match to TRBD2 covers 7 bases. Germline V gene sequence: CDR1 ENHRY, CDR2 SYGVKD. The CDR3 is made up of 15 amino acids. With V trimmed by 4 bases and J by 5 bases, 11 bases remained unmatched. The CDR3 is CAISVTGGTADEQYF. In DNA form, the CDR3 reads TGTGCCATCAGTGTGACCGGGGGGACTGCCGACGAGCAGTACTTC.